One and the same sample provided the 22 T cell receptor beta chains below, sequenced in a study of OX40 agonist ivuxolimab in advanced cancers. Only in-frame clones appear in the TCRdb table, and some are missing; sequencing was by immunoSEQ multiplex PCR. The repertoire holds roughly 26,000 clones, with roughly 86% as singletons. Source: CD4+ or CD8+ T cells sorted from blood, taken in a trial of the OX40 agonist ivuxolimab. The source of these receptors is an adult with an advanced solid tumor such as melanoma, head and neck, liver or kidney cancer.

This sequence joins TRBV7-3 and TRBJ2-5; D not resolved. Germline CDR1 SGHTA, CDR2 FQGTGA. V was pared by 3 bases and J by 5 bases, with 16 bases between. The CDR3 is 15 residues long. CDR3 sequence reads: CASSFDKRVGETQYF. CDR3 nucleotide sequence: TGTGCCAGCAGCTTTGACAAACGGGTAGGGGAGACCCAGTACTTC.

This clone was observed a handful of times. The rearrangement links TRBV7-3 to TRBJ2-7; unclear D gene. The germline CDR1 and CDR2 sequences are SGHTA and FQGTGA. The CDR3 contains 13 residues. The V gene lost 2 bases and the J gene lost 2 bases, with 7 bases spanning the gap. CDR3 DNA: TGTGCCAGCAGCTTATCCCCTGCCTACGAGCAGTACTTC. It specifies CASSLSPAYEQYF.

The chain uses TRBV27 and TRBJ1-1; D gene uncertain. The CDR3 totals 14 residues. Per germline, CDR1 MNHEY and CDR2 SMNVEV (reference sequence). V was trimmed by 7 bases and J by 1 base, leaving 13 bases between them. The CDR3 region has the DNA TGTGCCAGCAAGCCTTCTGGGTCGAACACTGAAGCTTTCTTT. This sequence encodes CASKPSGSNTEAFF.

CDR3 loop: CASSLGPPSPLHF. DNA of the CDR3: TGTGCCAGCAGTTTAGGGCCCCCCTCACCCCTCCACTTT. The gene calls are TRBV27 and TRBJ1-6; D gene unclear. There are 13 residues in the CDR3. Per the germline V gene, CDR1 is MNHEY and CDR2 is SMNVEV (reference sequence). Deletions cut 2 bases from V and 10 bases from J, with 9 bases between.

The V call is TRBV11-2, the J call TRBJ1-2; 7 nucleotides agree with TRBD1. The CDR3 runs to 14 residues. CDR1 and CDR2 from the germline V gene are SGHAT and FQNNGV. Trimming cost V 1 base and J 2 bases; bases outside gene matches: 1. The CDR3 region has the DNA TGTGCCAGCAGCTTAGCGGGACAGAACTATGGCTACACCTTC. Protein product: CASSLAGQNYGYTF.

This rearrangement joins TRBV5-1 to TRBJ2-1; the match to TRBD1 covers 8 bases. CDR1 is SGHRS and CDR2 is YFSETQ in the germline V gene. Germline trimming cut 2 bases from V and 7 bases from J; bases unmatched to any gene: 5. The CDR3 is made up of 14 amino acids. In DNA form, the CDR3 reads TGCGCCAGCAGCTTCAGGGGGCTAGATAATGAGCAGTTCTTC. Its protein product is CASSFRGLDNEQFF.

The chain is built from TRBV11-2 and TRBJ1-1; TRBD1 matches 8 bases. The V and J ends lost 1 base and 0 bases, in that order; junction bases with no gene match: 7. This CDR3 is 17 amino acids long. CDR1 is SGHAT and CDR2 is FQNNGV in the germline V gene. CDR3 coding DNA: TGTGCCAGCAGCTTAGTAGGGGTCAGGGGGCTGAACACTGAAGCTTTCTTT. The encoded protein is CASSLVGVRGLNTEAFF.

This chain joins TRBV2 and TRBJ1-1, with a possible D match to TRBD1 (5 bases). The V end lost 0 bases, the J end lost 0 bases, and 8 bases lay between the germline ends. The CDR3 contains 15 residues. The germline gives CDR1 SNHLY, CDR2 FYNNEI. The CDR3 DNA reads as TGTGCCAGCAGTGAAGCGCAGGGAATGAACACTGAAGCTTTCTTT. It yields the protein CASSEAQGMNTEAFF.

The chain joins TRBV10-2 to TRBJ2-5; possibly TRBD2 for D (5 bases). Germline CDR1 WSHSY, CDR2 SAAADI. The CDR3 loop spans 16 amino acids. The V gene lost 0 bases and the J gene lost 2 bases, with 13 bases spanning the gap. CDR3 nucleotide sequence: TGCGCCAGCAGTGAGTCGATTTCTAGCAGACAAGAGACCCAGTACTTC. This encodes CASSESISSRQETQYF.

This clone was recorded only once. The chain employs TRBV16 and TRBJ1-2; D gene unclear. V shed 2 bases and J shed 4 bases, with 5 bases lying between them. Germline CDR1 reads KGHSY; CDR2 reads FQNENV. The length of the CDR3 is 12 residues. This chain's CDR3 is CASSQEAYGYTF. CDR3 nucleotide sequence: TGTGCCAGCAGCCAAGAAGCCTATGGCTACACCTTC.

The chain is built from TRBV7-9 and TRBJ1-2; 9 nucleotides match TRBD1. This CDR3 region has 18 residues. Per the germline V gene, CDR1 is SEHNR and CDR2 is FQNEAQ (reference sequence). V lost 3 bases to trimming and J lost 0 bases; unmatched junction nucleotides: 11. The CDR3, as DNA: TGTGCCAGCAGCTTCAGACCGGGACAGGGCCCTCCTAACTATGGCTACACCTTC. This sequence encodes CASSFRPGQGPPNYGYTF.

This chain joins TRBV7-9 and TRBJ2-6, with D unresolved. Trimming pared 5 bases from V and 4 bases from J, leaving 9 bases between. CDR3 size: 14 residues. Germline V gene data show CDR1 as SEHNR and CDR2 as FQNEAQ (reference sequence). The CDR3 reads CASSPPAGANVLTF. CDR3 sequence (DNA): TGTGCCAGCAGCCCACCAGCGGGGGCCAACGTCCTGACTTTC.

V usage is TRBV7-9 and J usage is TRBJ2-1, with TRBD1 matching over 8 bases. Germline CDR1 SEHNR, CDR2 FQNEAQ (reference sequence). CDR3 length: 15 amino acids. Trimming took 1 base from V and 7 from J; bases not matched to a gene: 6. In DNA, the CDR3 is TGTGCCAGCAGCTTAGTGGCAGGGGGCTTAAATGAGCAGTTCTTC. Protein sequence: CASSLVAGGLNEQFF.

This clone was seen just once. The rearrangement uses TRBV27 and TRBJ1-5; D is unclear. The CDR3 extends over 14 amino acids. V lost 3 bases and J 4 bases, leaving 10 bases between the germline ends. CDR1 MNHEY and CDR2 SMNVEV come from the germline V gene (reference sequence). CDR3 DNA: TGTGCCAGCAGTTTCCGTGGCCGGAATCAGCCCCAGCATTTT. This translates into CASSFRGRNQPQHF.

The rearrangement links TRBV5-4 to TRBJ2-1, with D hard to call. CDR1 SGHNT and CDR2 YYREEE come from the germline V gene (reference sequence). V was clipped by 0 bases and J by 7 bases, with 5 bases between them. CDR3 length: 12 residues. CDR3 DNA sequence: TGTGCCAGCAGCTTGGCCTGGAATGAGCAGTTCTTC. This codes for CASSLAWNEQFF. The variable domain in full, completed from reference TRBV5-4 and TRBJ2-1, reads ETGVTQSPTHLIKTRGQQVTLRCSSQSGHNTVSWYQQALGQGPQFIFQYYREEENGRGNFPPRFSGLQFPNYSSELNVNALELDDSALYLCASSLAWNEQFFGPGTRLTVL.

The rearrangement links TRBV19 to TRBJ1-4; D may be TRBD1 (5 bases). The CDR3 length is 16 residues. The V gene lost 6 bases and the J gene lost 5 bases, with 19 bases spanning the gap. Germline V gives CDR1 LNHDA, CDR2 SQIVND (reference sequence). The CDR3 nucleotides read TGTGCCAGTAGGATATCGTCGACAGCCACAAATGAAAAACTGTTTTTT. Its translation is CASRISSTATNEKLFF.

The chain employs TRBV19 and TRBJ2-1, with 9 nucleotides matching TRBD2. This CDR3 has 15 amino acids. The V gene's germline CDR1 is LNHDA and CDR2 SQIVND (reference sequence). Trimming at V came to 4 bases and at J to 0 bases, leaving 1 base not matched to a gene. CDR3 in amino acids: CASSNSGSSYNEQFF. The CDR3 DNA reads TGTGCCAGTAGTAATAGCGGGAGCTCCTACAATGAGCAGTTCTTC.

DNA of the CDR3: TGTGCCAGCAATCCGGACAGGGGATCCAATCAGCCCCAGCATTTT. Amino acids: CASNPDRGSNQPQHF. J is TRBJ1-5 and V is TRBV6-1; 9 bases agree with TRBD1. The length of the CDR3 is 15 residues. Trimming cost V 7 bases and J 3 bases; bases outside gene matches: 7. Germline CDR1 is MNHNS and CDR2 is SASEGT.

Concerning this clone: In the same sample, other DNA sequences code for this CDR3. The V and J genes are TRBV5-1 and TRBJ2-1, with D perhaps being TRBD1 or TRBD2 (5 bases each). The CDR3 covers 13 residues. The V and J ends lost 0 bases and 4 bases respectively, with 5 bases between them. Germline V lookup: CDR1 SGHRS, CDR2 YFSETQ. The CDR3 DNA follows: TGCGCCAGCAGCTTGGGGGGGTACAATGAGCAGTTCTTC. As protein: CASSLGGYNEQFF.

This clone appeared once. The J gene is TRBJ2-3, the V gene TRBV30, with 8 bases aligning to TRBD2. The length of the CDR3 is 15 residues. V lost 0 bases and J lost 1; bases outside the gene matches: 3. Germline V gene lookup returns CDR1 GTSNPN and CDR2 SVGIG (reference sequence). The CDR3 spells CAWSVRGGRTDTQYF. Written as DNA, the CDR3 is TGTGCCTGGAGTGTTCGGGGGGGCCGCACAGATACGCAGTATTTT.

This chain uses TRBV5-1 with TRBJ2-1; 8 positions match TRBD2. J gave up 6 bases and V 3 bases, and 8 bases lay outside the gene matches. Germline CDR1 is SGHRS and CDR2 is YFSETQ. This CDR3 is built from 15 residues. The chain's CDR3 is CASSSGLEGPNEQFF. In nucleotides, the CDR3 is TGCGCCAGCAGCTCGGGACTAGAAGGTCCCAATGAGCAGTTCTTC.

V and J are TRBV7-9 and TRBJ1-4; tentatively, D is TRBD1 (5 bases). V was pared by 5 bases and J by 7 bases, with 17 bases between. Germline assignment: CDR1 SEHNR and CDR2 FQNEAQ (reference sequence). This CDR3 contains 15 residues. The CDR3 sequence is CASSGRRDYSEKLFF. The CDR3 DNA reads TGTGCCAGCAGCGGCCGACGGGACTACAGTGAAAAACTGTTTTTT.